This T cell receptor (beta chain) was observed in a study of CD8+ T cells in alopecia areata. Findings of the study overall: Persistence of many expanded lesional clones was seen in scalp and blood during tofacitinib.

Remarks on this clone: Its antigen is not identified.

Treatment indicated: oral pan-JAK inhibitor, 5-10 mg twice daily. Alopecia areata patients gave lesional scalp punch biopsies and peripheral blood samples. The CDR3 is 17 residues long. Trimming took 4 bases from V and 2 from J; bases not matched to a gene: 12. Germline CDR1 is SEHNR and CDR2 is FQNEAQ (reference sequence). Extraction of RNA preceded its reverse transcription into cDNA, which served as the sequencing template. The method was immunoSEQ multiplex PCR; TCRdb's version includes in-frame clones alone and lacks a portion of them. The table has 200,000 or so clones, roughly 50% seen once. This TCR derives from a human donor with alopecia areata. The chain carries TRBV7-9 and TRBJ2-3, with 7 bases matching TRBD2. The sample in question was CD4+ T cells sorted from blood, obtained at week 24, from a patient treated with tofacitinib. CDR3 DNA sequence: TGTGCCAGCAGCTCCCCTTCGAGCGGGGCTTTCACAGATACGCAGTATTTT. Translating it yields CASSSPSSGAFTDTQYF.